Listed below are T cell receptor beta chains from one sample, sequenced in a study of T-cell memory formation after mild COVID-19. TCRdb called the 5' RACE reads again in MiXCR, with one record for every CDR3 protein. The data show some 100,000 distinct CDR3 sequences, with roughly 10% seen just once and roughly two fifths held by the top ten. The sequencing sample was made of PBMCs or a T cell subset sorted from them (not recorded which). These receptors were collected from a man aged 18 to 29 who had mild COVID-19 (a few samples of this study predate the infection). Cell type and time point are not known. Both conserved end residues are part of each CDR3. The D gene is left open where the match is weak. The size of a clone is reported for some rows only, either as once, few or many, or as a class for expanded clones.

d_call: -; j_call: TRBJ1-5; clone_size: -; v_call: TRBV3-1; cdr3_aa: CASSQDGPYQPQHF; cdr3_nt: TGTGCCAGCAGCCAAGATGGGCCCTATCAGCCCCAGCATTTT
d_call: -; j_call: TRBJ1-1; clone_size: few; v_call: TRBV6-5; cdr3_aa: CASSTKSNTEAFF; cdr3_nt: TGTGCCAGCAGTACGAAATCGAACACTGAAGCTTTCTTT
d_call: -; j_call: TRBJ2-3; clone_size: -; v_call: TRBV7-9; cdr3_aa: CASSPFPSGADTQYF; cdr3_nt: TGTGCCAGCAGCCCATTCCCCTCAGGGGCAGATACGCAGTATTTT
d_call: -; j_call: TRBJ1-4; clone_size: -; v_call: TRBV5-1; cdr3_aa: CASSLEGRAQFF; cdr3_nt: TGCGCCAGCAGCTTGGAGGGCAGGGCCCAGTTTTTT
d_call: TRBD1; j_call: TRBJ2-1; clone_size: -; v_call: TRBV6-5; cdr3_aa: CATRTGAYNEQFF; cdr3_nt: TGTGCCACCCGGACAGGGGCCTACAATGAGCAGTTCTTC
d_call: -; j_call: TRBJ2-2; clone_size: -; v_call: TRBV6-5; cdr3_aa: CASSTLGELFF; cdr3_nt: TGTGCCAGCAGTACCCTCGGGGAGCTGTTTTTT
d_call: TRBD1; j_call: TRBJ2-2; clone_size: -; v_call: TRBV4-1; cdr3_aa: CASRTGTGTGELFF; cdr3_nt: TGCGCCAGCAGGACCGGGACAGGCACCGGGGAGCTGTTTTTT
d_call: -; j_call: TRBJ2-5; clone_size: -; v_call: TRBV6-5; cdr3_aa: CASSYSGGGVETQYF; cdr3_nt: TGTGCCAGCAGTTACTCGGGAGGGGGAGTGGAGACCCAGTACTTC
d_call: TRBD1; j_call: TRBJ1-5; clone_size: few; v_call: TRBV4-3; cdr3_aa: CASSQVIVPGQPYSNQPQHF; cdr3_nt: TGCGCCAGCAGCCAAGTGATAGTACCGGGACAGCCATATAGCAATCAGCCCCAGCATTTT
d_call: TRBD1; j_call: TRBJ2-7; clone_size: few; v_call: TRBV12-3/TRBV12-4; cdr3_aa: CASRGQGHQGYEQYF; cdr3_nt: TGTGCCAGCAGGGGACAGGGGCATCAAGGCTACGAGCAGTACTTC
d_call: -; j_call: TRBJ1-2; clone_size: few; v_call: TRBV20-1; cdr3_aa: CSARVLLALDGYTF; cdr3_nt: TGCAGTGCTAGAGTGCTCCTGGCCCTGGACGGCTACACCTTC